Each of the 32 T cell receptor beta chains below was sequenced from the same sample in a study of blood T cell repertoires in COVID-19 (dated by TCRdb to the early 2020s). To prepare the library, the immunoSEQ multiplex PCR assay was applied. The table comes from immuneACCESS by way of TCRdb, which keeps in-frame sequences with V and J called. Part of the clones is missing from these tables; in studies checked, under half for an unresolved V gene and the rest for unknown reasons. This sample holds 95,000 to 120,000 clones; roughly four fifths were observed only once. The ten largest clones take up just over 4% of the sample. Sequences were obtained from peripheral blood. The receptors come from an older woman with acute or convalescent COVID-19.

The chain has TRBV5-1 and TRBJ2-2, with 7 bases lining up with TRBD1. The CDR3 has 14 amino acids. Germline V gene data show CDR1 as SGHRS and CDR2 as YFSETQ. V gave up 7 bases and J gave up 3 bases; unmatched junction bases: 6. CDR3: CASLLGGDTGELFF. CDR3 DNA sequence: TGCGCCAGCTTATTAGGGGGCGACACCGGGGAGCTGTTTTTT.

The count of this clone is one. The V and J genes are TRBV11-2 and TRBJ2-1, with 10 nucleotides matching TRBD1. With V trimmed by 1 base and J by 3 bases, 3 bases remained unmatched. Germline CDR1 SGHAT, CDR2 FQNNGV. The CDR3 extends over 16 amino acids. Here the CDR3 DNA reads TGTGCCAGCAGCTTAGTAGGGACAGGGGTCTACAATGAGCAGTTCTTC. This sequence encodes CASSLVGTGVYNEQFF.

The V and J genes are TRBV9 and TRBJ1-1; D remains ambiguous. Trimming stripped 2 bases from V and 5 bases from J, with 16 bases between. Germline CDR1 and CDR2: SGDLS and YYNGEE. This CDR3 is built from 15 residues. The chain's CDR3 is CASSVTGLPGTEAFF. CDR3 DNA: TGTGCCAGCAGCGTTACGGGCCTCCCGGGGACTGAAGCTTTCTTT.

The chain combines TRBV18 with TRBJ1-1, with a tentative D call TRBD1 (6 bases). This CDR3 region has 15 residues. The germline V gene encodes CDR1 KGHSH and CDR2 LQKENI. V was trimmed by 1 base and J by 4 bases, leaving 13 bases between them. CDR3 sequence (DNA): TGTGCCAGCTCACCACTGGAGCAGGGGCGCACTGAAGCTTTCTTT. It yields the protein CASSPLEQGRTEAFF.

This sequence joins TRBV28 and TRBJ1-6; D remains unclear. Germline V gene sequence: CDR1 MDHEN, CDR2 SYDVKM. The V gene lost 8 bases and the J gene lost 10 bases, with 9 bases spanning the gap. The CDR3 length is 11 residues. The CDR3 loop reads CASQRGSPLHF. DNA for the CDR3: TGTGCCAGCCAACGCGGGTCACCCCTCCACTTT.

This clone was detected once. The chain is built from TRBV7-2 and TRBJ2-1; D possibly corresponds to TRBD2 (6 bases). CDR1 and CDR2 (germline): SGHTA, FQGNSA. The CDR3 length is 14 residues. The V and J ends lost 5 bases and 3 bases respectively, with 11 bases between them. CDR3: CASSVGLNYNEQFF. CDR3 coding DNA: TGTGCCAGCAGCGTGGGACTTAACTACAATGAGCAGTTCTTC.

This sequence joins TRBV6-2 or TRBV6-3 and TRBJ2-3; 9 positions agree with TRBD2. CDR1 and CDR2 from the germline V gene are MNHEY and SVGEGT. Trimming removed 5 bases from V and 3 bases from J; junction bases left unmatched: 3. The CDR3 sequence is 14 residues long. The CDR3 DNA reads TGTGCCAGCAGTAGGGCGGGGGGGACAGATACGCAGTATTTT. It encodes CASSRAGGTDTQYF.

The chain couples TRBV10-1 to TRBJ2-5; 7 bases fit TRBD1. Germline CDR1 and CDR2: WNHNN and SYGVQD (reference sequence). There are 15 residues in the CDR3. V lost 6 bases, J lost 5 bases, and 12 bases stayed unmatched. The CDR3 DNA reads TGCGCCAGCAGCTCGTCCAGGGGGATTGCGGAGACCCAGTACTTC. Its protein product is CASSSSRGIAETQYF.

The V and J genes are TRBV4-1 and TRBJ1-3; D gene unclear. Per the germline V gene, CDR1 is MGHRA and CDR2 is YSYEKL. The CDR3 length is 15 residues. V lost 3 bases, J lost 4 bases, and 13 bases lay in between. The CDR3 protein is CASSQLLGGGNTIYF. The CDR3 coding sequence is TGCGCCAGCAGCCAGCTGCTCGGCGGAGGAAACACCATATATTTT.

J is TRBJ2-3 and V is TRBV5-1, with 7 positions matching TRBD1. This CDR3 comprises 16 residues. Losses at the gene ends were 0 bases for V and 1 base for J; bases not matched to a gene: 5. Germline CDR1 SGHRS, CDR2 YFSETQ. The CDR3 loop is CASSLGVTGGTDTQYF. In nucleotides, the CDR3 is TGCGCCAGCAGCTTGGGGGTAACAGGGGGCACAGATACGCAGTATTTT.

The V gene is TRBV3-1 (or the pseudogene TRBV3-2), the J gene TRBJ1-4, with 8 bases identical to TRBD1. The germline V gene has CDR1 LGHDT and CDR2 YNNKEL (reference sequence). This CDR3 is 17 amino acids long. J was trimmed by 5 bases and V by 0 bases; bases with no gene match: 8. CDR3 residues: CASSQDRRTGRNEKLFF. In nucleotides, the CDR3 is TGTGCCAGCAGCCAAGACCGCCGGACAGGGAGGAATGAAAAACTGTTTTTT.

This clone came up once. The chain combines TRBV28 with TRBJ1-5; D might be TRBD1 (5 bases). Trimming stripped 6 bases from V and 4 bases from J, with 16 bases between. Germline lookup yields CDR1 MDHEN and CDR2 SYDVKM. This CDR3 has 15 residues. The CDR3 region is CASSSGGHLNQPQHF. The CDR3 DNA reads TGTGCCAGCAGCTCGGGTGGACATTTAAATCAGCCCCAGCATTTT.

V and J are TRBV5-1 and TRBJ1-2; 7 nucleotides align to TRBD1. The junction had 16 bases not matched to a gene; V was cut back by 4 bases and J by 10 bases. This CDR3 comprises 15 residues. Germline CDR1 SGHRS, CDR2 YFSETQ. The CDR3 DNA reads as TGCGCCAGCAGCCTAACTTTGATACAGGGGCGGGACTACACCTTC. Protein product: CASSLTLIQGRDYTF.

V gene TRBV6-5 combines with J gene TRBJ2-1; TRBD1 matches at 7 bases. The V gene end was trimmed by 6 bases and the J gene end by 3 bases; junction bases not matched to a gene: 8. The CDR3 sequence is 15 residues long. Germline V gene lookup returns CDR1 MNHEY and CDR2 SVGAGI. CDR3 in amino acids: CASSDRAGFYNEQFF. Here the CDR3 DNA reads TGTGCCAGCAGCGACAGGGCCGGGTTCTACAATGAGCAGTTCTTC.

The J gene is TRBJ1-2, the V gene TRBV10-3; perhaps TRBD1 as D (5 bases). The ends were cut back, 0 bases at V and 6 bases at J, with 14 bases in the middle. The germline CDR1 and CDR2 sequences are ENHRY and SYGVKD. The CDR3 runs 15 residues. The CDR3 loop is CAISESAAGLHGYTF. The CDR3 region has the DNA TGTGCCATCAGTGAGTCCGCTGCAGGGTTACATGGCTACACCTTC.

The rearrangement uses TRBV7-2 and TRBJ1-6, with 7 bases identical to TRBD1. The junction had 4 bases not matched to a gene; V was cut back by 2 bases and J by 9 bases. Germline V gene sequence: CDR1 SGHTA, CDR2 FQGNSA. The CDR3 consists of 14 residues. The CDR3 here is CASSLRQGGSPLHF. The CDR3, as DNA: TGTGCCAGCAGCTTACGACAGGGTGGTTCACCCCTCCACTTT. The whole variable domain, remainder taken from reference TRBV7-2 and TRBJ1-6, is GAGVSQSPSNKVTEKGKDVELRCDPISGHTALYWYRQSLGQGLEFLIYFQGNSAPDKSGLPSDRFSAERTGGSVSTLTIQRTQQEDSAVYLCASSLRQGGSPLHFGNGTRLTVT.

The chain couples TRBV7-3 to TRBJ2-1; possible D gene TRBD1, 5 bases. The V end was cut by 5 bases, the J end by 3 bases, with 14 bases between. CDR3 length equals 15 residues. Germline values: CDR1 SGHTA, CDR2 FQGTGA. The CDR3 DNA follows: TGTGCCAGCAGCCGCAGGGCATTGGGCTACAATGAGCAGTTCTTC. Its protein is CASSRRALGYNEQFF.

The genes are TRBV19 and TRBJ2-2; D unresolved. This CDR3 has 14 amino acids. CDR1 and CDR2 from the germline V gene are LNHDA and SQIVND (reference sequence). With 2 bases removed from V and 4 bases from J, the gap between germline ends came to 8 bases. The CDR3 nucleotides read TGTGCCAGTAGTATACACGTTAGCACCGGGGAGCTGTTTTTT. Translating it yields CASSIHVSTGELFF.

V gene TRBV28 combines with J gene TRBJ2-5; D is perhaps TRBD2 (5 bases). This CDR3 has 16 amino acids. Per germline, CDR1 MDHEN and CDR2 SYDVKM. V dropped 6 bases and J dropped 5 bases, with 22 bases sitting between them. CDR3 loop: CASSSPRGQDRETQYF. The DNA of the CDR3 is TGTGCCAGCAGCTCCCCCCGAGGGCAGGACCGGGAGACCCAGTACTTC.

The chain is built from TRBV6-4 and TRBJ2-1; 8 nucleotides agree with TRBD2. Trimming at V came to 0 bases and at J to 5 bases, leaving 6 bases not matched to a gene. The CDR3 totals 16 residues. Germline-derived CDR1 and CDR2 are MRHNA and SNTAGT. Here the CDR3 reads CASSDSGSGSNNEQFF. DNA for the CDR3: TGTGCCAGCAGTGACTCGGGCAGCGGGAGTAACAATGAGCAGTTCTTC.

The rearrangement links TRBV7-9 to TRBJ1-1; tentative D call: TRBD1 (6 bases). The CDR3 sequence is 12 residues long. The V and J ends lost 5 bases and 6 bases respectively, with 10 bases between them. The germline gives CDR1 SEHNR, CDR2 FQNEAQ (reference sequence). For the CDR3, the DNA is TGTGCCAGCAGCCAACAGGGTCCTGAAGCTTTCTTT. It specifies CASSQQGPEAFF.

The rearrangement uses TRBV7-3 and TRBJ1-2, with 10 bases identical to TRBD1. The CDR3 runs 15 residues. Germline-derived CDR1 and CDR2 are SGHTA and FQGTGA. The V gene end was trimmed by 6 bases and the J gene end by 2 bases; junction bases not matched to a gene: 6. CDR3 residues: CASSLTGGPNYGYTF. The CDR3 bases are TGTGCCAGCAGTTTGACAGGGGGCCCGAACTATGGCTACACCTTC.

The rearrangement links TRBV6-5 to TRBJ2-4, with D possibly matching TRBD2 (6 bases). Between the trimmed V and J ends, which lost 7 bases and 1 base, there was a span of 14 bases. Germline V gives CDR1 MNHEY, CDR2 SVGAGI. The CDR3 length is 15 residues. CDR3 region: CASTEGWGAKNIQYF. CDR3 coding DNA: TGTGCCAGCACGGAGGGTTGGGGGGCCAAAAACATTCAGTACTTC.

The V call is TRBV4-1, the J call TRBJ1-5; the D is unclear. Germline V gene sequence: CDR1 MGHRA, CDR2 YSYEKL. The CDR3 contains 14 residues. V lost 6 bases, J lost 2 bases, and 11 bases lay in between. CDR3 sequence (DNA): TGCGCCAGCAGGGAGCGCGACGGCAATCAGCCCCAGCATTTT. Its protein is CASRERDGNQPQHF.

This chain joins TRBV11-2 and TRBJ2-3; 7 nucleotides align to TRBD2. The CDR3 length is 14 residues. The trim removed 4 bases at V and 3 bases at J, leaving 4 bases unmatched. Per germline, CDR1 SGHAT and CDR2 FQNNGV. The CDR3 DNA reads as TGTGCCAGCAGCTATGGGCGGGGGACAGATACGCAGTATTTT. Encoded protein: CASSYGRGTDTQYF.

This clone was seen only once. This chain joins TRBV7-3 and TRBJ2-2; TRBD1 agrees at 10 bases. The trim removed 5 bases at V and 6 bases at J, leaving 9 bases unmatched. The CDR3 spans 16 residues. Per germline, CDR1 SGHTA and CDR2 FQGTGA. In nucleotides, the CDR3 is TGTGCCAGCAGCCCCTCGGGGACAGGGGTTTCCGGGGAGCTGTTTTTT. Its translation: CASSPSGTGVSGELFF.

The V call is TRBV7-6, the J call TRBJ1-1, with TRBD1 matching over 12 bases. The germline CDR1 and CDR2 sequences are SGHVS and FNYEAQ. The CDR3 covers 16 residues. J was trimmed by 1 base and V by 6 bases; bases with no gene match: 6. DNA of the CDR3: TGTGCCAGCAGTACACCGGGACAGGGGGCGAACACTGAAGCTTTCTTT. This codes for CASSTPGQGANTEAFF.

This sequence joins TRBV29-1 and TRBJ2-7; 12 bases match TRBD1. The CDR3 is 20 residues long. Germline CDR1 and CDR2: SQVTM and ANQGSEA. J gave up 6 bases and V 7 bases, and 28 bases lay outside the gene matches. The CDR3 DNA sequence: TGCAGCGCTGGGGACAGGGGGCGCGGGGGAGCGGGAGCGTACATAGGCGAGCAGTACTTC. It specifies CSAGDRGRGGAGAYIGEQYF.

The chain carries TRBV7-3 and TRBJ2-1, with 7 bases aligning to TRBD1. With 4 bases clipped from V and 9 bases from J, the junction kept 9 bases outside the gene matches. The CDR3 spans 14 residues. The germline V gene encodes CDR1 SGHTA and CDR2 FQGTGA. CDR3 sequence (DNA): TGTGCCAGCAGCTCCGCCGGGACAGTCAGTGAGCAGTTCTTC. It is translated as CASSSAGTVSEQFF.

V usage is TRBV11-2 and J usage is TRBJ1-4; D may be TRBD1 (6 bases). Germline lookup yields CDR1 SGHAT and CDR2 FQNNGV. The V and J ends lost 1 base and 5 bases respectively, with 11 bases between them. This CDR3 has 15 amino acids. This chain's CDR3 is CASSLAGGINEKLFF. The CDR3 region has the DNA TGTGCCAGCAGCTTAGCGGGGGGCATAAATGAAAAACTGTTTTTT.

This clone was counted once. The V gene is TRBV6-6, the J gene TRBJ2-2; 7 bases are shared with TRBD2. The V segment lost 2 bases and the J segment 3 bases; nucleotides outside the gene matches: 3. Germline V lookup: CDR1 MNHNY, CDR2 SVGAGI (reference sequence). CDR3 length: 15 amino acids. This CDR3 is CASSYGGRDTGELFF. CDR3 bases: TGTGCCAGCAGTTACGGCGGGAGAGACACCGGGGAGCTGTTTTTT.

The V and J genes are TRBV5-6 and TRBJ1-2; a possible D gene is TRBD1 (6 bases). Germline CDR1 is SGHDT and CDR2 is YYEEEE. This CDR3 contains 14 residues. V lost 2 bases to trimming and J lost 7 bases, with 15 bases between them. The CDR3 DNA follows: TGTGCCAGCAGCTTTGTAGAGGAAGGGGGTGGCTACACCTTC. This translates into CASSFVEEGGGYTF. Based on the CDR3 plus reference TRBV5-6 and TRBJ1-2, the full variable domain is DAGVTQSPTHLIKTRGQQVTLRCSPKSGHDTVSWYQQALGQGPQFIFQYYEEEERQRGNFPDRFSGHQFPNYSSELNVNALLLGDSALYLCASSFVEEGGGYTFGSGTRLTVV.